This T cell receptor beta chain comes out of a study of HIV-infected children after antiretroviral therapy interruption. Study context: EBV and CMV exposure was recorded in most children.

RNA-based 3' RACE libraries used unique molecular identifiers. TCRdb re-called the 3' RACE reads through MiXCR, storing one row per CDR3 protein. The sample lists 30,000 to 50,000 distinct CDR3 sequences, more than 6.5% occurring once. This clonotype was detected only a few times. Treatment: PENTA 11 planned treatment interruption arm or continuous ART arm. V was shortened by 3 bases and J by 11 bases, with 16 bases between the two germline ends. CDR3 length: 12 amino acids. Germline V gene lookup returns CDR1 GTSNPN and CDR2 SVGIG (reference sequence). The clonotype was recovered from a pool of human donors with HIV. The specimen comprised CD45RA+ CD4+ T cells from PBMCs, pooled from several time points, sampled from a donor given antiretroviral therapy, either interrupted or continuous. Subset described: naive CD4+ CD45RA+ CD45RO- T cells. This sequence joins TRBV30 and TRBJ1-1; no firm D call. CDR3 bases: TGTGCCTGGAGGACTCACAAATCTTACGCTTTCTTT. Its protein is CAWRTHKSYAFF.